This T cell receptor beta chain was sequenced during a study of cytomegalovirus exposure and HLA in healthy donors. Study-wide results and limits: A later analysis reportedly found that, within productive TCRs, an Asian-associated ancestry cluster had fewer N-insertions than the mean observed across the roughly 630 donors.

This CDR3 contains 16 residues. V lost 4 bases and J lost 5; bases outside the gene matches: 11. CDR1 is SGHRS and CDR2 is YFSETQ in the germline V gene. This clone has just a few counts. No antigen is known for it. Primers for the PCR totalled 60 Vbeta and 13 Jbeta. The data were produced by immunoSEQ multiplex PCR, yet TCRdb's version contains in-frame clones alone and is incomplete. The data show 30,000 to 40,000 clones, roughly two fifths seen once. The chain is built from TRBV5-1 and TRBJ2-2; 7 positions agree with TRBD1. This receptor was taken from a woman aged 50 to 60 in good health and CMV-seronegative. The sequenced material came from PBMCs. Here the CDR3 DNA reads TGCGCCAGCAGCCCGTTCGGGACAGCACCGACCGGGGAGCTGTTTTTT. Translating it yields CASSPFGTAPTGELFF.